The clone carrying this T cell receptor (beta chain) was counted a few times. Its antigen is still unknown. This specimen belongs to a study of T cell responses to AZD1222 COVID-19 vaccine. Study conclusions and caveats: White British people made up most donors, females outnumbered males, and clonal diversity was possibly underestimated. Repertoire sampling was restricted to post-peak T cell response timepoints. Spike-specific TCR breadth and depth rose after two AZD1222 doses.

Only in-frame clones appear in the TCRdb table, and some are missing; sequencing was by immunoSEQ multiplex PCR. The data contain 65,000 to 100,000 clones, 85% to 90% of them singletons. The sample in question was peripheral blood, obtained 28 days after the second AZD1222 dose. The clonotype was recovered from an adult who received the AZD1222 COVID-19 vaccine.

In nucleotides, the CDR3 is TGTGCCAGCAGTGTAGCGGGAGGTTGGACAGATACGCAGTATTTT. Amino acids: CASSVAGGWTDTQYF. V gene TRBV6-1 combines with J gene TRBJ2-3; 10 bases are shared with TRBD2. After removal of 4 bases from V and 3 bases from J, the junction contained 4 bases not matched to a gene. The CDR3 length is 15 residues. The germline V gene has CDR1 MNHNS and CDR2 SASEGT.